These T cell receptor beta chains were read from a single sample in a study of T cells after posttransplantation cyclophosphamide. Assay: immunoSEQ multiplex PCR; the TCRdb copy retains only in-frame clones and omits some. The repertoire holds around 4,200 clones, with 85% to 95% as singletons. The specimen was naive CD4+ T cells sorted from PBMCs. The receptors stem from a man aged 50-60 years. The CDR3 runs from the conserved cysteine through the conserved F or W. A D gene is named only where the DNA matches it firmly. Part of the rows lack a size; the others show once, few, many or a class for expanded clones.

CDR3 protein: CASSPPRTGRQETQYF
CDR3 DNA: TGTGCCAGCAGCCCCCCGCGGACAGGGCGACAAGAGACCCAGTACTTC
D gene: TRBD1
clone size: once
V gene: TRBV2
J gene: TRBJ2-5

CDR3 protein: CASSLTGGSGISEAFF
CDR3 DNA: TGTGCCAGCAGCTTGACGGGAGGATCTGGCATCTCTGAAGCTTTCTTT
D gene: NA
clone size: NA
V gene: TRBV7-9
J gene: TRBJ1-1

CDR3 protein: CASSGHSQGTQYF
CDR3 DNA: TGTGCCAGTAGTGGGCACAGTCAGGGGACCCAGTACTTC
D gene: NA
clone size: NA
V gene: TRBV19
J gene: TRBJ2-5

CDR3 protein: CSVRTGKLGYEQYF
CDR3 DNA: TGCAGCGTAAGGACAGGCAAATTGGGCTACGAGCAGTACTTC
D gene: TRBD1
clone size: NA
V gene: TRBV29-1
J gene: TRBJ2-7

CDR3 protein: CASGTGRATEAFF
CDR3 DNA: TGTGCCAGCGGGACAGGGAGGGCCACTGAAGCTTTCTTT
D gene: TRBD1
clone size: NA
V gene: TRBV6-1
J gene: TRBJ1-1

CDR3 protein: CASSAQGAQYF
CDR3 DNA: TGTGCCAGCAGTGCACAGGGGGCCCAGTACTTC
D gene: TRBD1
clone size: NA
V gene: TRBV2
J gene: TRBJ2-5

CDR3 protein: CASLDRARYEQYF
CDR3 DNA: TGTGCCAGTCTGGACAGGGCCCGCTACGAGCAGTACTTC
D gene: TRBD1
clone size: NA
V gene: TRBV6-1
J gene: TRBJ2-7

CDR3 protein: CASSFGGLEKLFF
CDR3 DNA: TGCGCCAGCAGCTTTGGGGGACTCGAAAAACTGTTTTTT
D gene: NA
clone size: NA
V gene: TRBV5-1
J gene: TRBJ1-4

CDR3 protein: CASSVVGSGRSVDEQFF
CDR3 DNA: TGTGCCAGCAGCGTAGTAGGTAGCGGGAGGTCTGTCGATGAGCAGTTCTTC
D gene: TRBD2
clone size: NA
V gene: TRBV9
J gene: TRBJ2-1

CDR3 protein: CASRASGLYEQYF
CDR3 DNA: TGCGCCAGCAGGGCTAGCGGTCTATACGAGCAGTACTTC
D gene: TRBD2
clone size: NA
V gene: TRBV10-2
J gene: TRBJ2-7